One sample yielded the 14 T cell receptor beta chains listed below, sequenced in a study of blood T cell repertoires in COVID-19. Profiled with immunoSEQ multiplex PCR; TCRdb holds only in-frame clones, not every one. The profile shows 150,000 to 200,000 clones, more than 65% of them singletons. Sequenced: PBMCs or T cells enriched from blood (not recorded which). Source of these receptors: a woman aged 45-65 years with acute COVID-19.

J is TRBJ2-6 and V is TRBV6-1; the match to TRBD2 covers 14 bases. Germline V gene sequence: CDR1 MNHNS, CDR2 SASEGT. The trim removed 1 base at V and 2 bases at J, leaving 1 base unmatched. The CDR3 has 18 amino acids. Written as DNA, the CDR3 is TGTGCCAGCAGTGAAGGACTAGCGGGGGGGCCTGGGGCCAACGTCCTGACTTTC. This codes for CASSEGLAGGPGANVLTF.

The V gene is TRBV6-2 or TRBV6-3, the J gene TRBJ2-7, with D possibly being TRBD2 (6 bases). The ends were cut back, 6 bases at V and 4 bases at J, with 16 bases in the middle. There are 14 residues in the CDR3. The germline CDR1 and CDR2 sequences are MNHEY and SVGEGT. This CDR3 reads CASSNLYRGYEQYV. The CDR3, as DNA: TGTGCCAGCAGCAACCTCTATCGGGGGTACGAGCAGTACGTC.

V gene TRBV28 combines with J gene TRBJ2-3; TRBD2 aligns across 7 bases. The CDR3 sequence is 16 residues long. The germline V gene has CDR1 MDHEN and CDR2 SYDVKM. J lost 4 bases, V lost 6 bases, and 13 bases had no gene match. CDR3 region: CASSPAGGGVPDTQYF. For the CDR3, the DNA is TGTGCCAGCAGCCCAGCTGGGGGGGGAGTACCAGATACGCAGTATTTT.

The chain links TRBV18 to TRBJ1-5, with D possibly being TRBD1 (6 bases). This CDR3 has 16 residues. Trimming pared 3 bases from V and 4 bases from J, leaving 16 bases between. Germline CDR1 is KGHSH and CDR2 is LQKENI. The CDR3 is CASSPNRDNTNQPQHF. For the CDR3, the DNA is TGTGCCAGCTCACCGAACCGGGACAACACAAATCAGCCCCAGCATTTT.

The rearrangement links TRBV5-1 to TRBJ1-4; 7 nucleotides match TRBD1. V was pared by 4 bases and J by 3 bases, with 6 bases of the junction left unmatched. In germline, CDR1 is SGHRS, CDR2 YFSETQ. The CDR3 contains 15 residues. CDR3 in DNA: TGCGCCAGCAGCAAACAGGGGTTAGCTAATGAAAAACTGTTTTTT. This codes for CASSKQGLANEKLFF. Based on the CDR3 plus reference TRBV5-1 and TRBJ1-4, the full variable domain is KAGVTQTPRYLIKTRGQQVTLSCSPISGHRSVSWYQQTPGQGLQFLFEYFSETQRNKGNFPGRFSGRQFSNSRSEMNVSTLELGDSALYLCASSKQGLANEKLFFGSGTQLSVL.

The chain combines TRBV19 with TRBJ1-1, with TRBD1 matching over 7 bases. After removal of 9 bases from V and 2 bases from J, the junction contained 15 bases not matched to a gene. This CDR3 is 16 amino acids long. Germline V CDR1 and CDR2: LNHDA, SQIVND (reference sequence). In DNA form, the CDR3 reads TGTGCCAGCCGGGACAGACCAAACTTCCCAAACACTGAAGCTTTCTTT. It translates to CASRDRPNFPNTEAFF.

This clone has a single count. The V gene is TRBV11-3, the J gene TRBJ2-3; weak D call: TRBD2 (6 bases). V shed 2 bases and J shed 4 bases, with 16 bases lying between them. Germline CDR1 is SGHNT and CDR2 is YENEEA. The CDR3 sequence is 16 residues long. Here the CDR3 reads CASSLRDSPMADTQYF. DNA for the CDR3: TGTGCCAGCAGCTTACGGGACTCTCCGATGGCAGATACGCAGTATTTT.

The genes are TRBV7-1 and TRBJ2-2; 14 positions match TRBD2. TRBV7-1 falls under the ORF class, with uncertain function. The CDR3 is 24 residues long. V lost 3 bases to trimming and J lost 2 bases; unmatched junction nucleotides: 23. In DNA, the CDR3 is TGTGCCAGCAGCTCCCCGAGGGGGCTGACTAGCGGGGGGGCGCGGGTTCGAAACACCGGGGAGCTGTTTTTT. Translating it yields CASSSPRGLTSGGARVRNTGELFF.

The chain links TRBV7-9 to TRBJ2-2, with D perhaps TRBD1 (6 bases). CDR1 is SEHNR, CDR2 FQNEAQ, per germline (reference sequence). The V and J ends lost 5 bases and 6 bases respectively, with 22 bases between them. There are 17 residues in the CDR3. The CDR3 loop is CASSPPQGSSMSGELFF. In DNA form, the CDR3 reads TGTGCCAGCAGCCCCCCACAGGGTTCTAGTATGTCCGGGGAGCTGTTTTTT.

The chain recombines TRBV27 with TRBJ2-5; D might be TRBD1 (6 bases). Germline lookup yields CDR1 MNHEY and CDR2 SMNVEV (reference sequence). This CDR3 is 15 amino acids long. V lost 5 bases to trimming and J lost 4 bases, with 17 bases between them. The CDR3 sequence: CASSGDQQGAETQYF. DNA of the CDR3: TGTGCCAGCAGTGGGGACCAACAGGGAGCAGAGACCCAGTACTTC.

The CDR3 is CASSFRQDYNSPLHF. CDR3 nucleotide sequence: TGTGCCAGCAGCTTTAGGCAGGATTATAATTCACCCCTCCACTTT. This chain joins TRBV11-2 and TRBJ1-6; no firm D call. The V gene's germline CDR1 is SGHAT and CDR2 FQNNGV. V was pared by 3 bases and J by 4 bases, with 10 bases between. The CDR3 consists of 15 residues. The entire variable domain, with the rest obtained from reference TRBV11-2 and TRBJ1-6, is as follows: EAGVAQSPRYKIIEKRQSVAFWCNPISGHATLYWYQQILGQGPKLLIQFQNNGVVDDSQLPKDRFSAERLKGVDSTLKIQPAKLEDSAVYLCASSFRQDYNSPLHFGNGTRLTVT.

This clone was seen a handful of times. The V gene is TRBV2, the J gene TRBJ1-5; D gene unclear. Per the germline V gene, CDR1 is SNHLY and CDR2 is FYNNEI. V was shortened by 7 bases and J by 4 bases, with 11 bases between the two germline ends. There are 13 residues in the CDR3. CDR3 DNA: TGTGCCAGCATGAGGGTCCCAAATCAGCCCCAGCATTTT. Protein sequence: CASMRVPNQPQHF.

The rearrangement uses TRBV7-6 and TRBJ1-4; 10 positions agree with TRBD1. J lost 6 bases, V lost 2 bases, and 6 bases had no gene match. The CDR3 runs to 16 residues. CDR1 and CDR2 (germline): SGHVS, FNYEAQ. The CDR3: CASSLLPGQGDEKLFF. The CDR3 DNA sequence: TGTGCCAGCAGCTTATTGCCAGGACAGGGGGATGAAAAACTGTTTTTT.

This clone was counted many times. The CDR3 is CATSETLAGTPGGELFF. For the CDR3, the DNA is TGTGCCACCAGTGAGACATTAGCGGGGACCCCTGGCGGGGAGCTGTTTTTT. The chain recombines TRBV24-1 with TRBJ2-2; 8 nucleotides match TRBD2. CDR1 is KGHDR and CDR2 is SFDVKD in the germline V gene. V shed 4 bases, J shed 7 bases, and the junction held 13 bases outside the gene matches. CDR3 length: 17 amino acids.